The 20 T cell receptor beta chains below come from one sample, sequenced in a study of cytomegalovirus exposure and HLA in healthy donors. TCRdb's copy holds only in-frame clones and misses some; the assay was immunoSEQ multiplex PCR. Here the sample spans 150,000 to 200,000 clones, around 80% being singletons. Input material: PBMCs. The receptors come from a young woman in good health and CMV-seronegative.

This clone was found a few times. The CDR3 loop is CASSSRGQNEKLFF. The CDR3 region has the DNA TGTGCCAGCAGTTCCAGGGGGCAAAATGAAAAACTGTTTTTT. The chain combines TRBV6-6 with TRBJ1-4, with 8 bases fitting TRBD1. Germline trimming cut 4 bases from V and 5 bases from J; bases unmatched to any gene: 3. Per germline, CDR1 MNHNY and CDR2 SVGAGI (reference sequence). The CDR3 consists of 14 residues.

This chain links TRBV4-2 with TRBJ2-7; 8 nucleotides agree with TRBD2. J gave up 4 bases and V 0 bases, and 8 bases lay outside the gene matches. The V gene's germline CDR1 is LGHNA and CDR2 YNFKEQ. The CDR3 sequence is 16 residues long. The CDR3 is CASSQEGSSGLYEQYF. DNA of the CDR3: TGTGCCAGCAGCCAAGAGGGGTCTAGCGGGCTTTACGAGCAGTACTTC.

This clone was seen a single time. The V gene is TRBV18, the J gene TRBJ1-5; D gene ambiguous. Trimming left V 1 base short and J 4 bases short, with 8 bases between. Germline CDR1 is KGHSH and CDR2 is LQKENI. The CDR3 spans 14 residues. CDR3 amino acids: CASSPRHENQPQHF. In nucleotides, the CDR3 is TGTGCCAGCTCACCACGCCACGAGAATCAGCCCCAGCATTTT.

The chain links TRBV4-1 to TRBJ1-2; D might be TRBD1 (6 bases). From germline, CDR1 is MGHRA and CDR2 YSYEKL. V was cut by 0 bases and J by 5 bases, with 19 bases left in between. CDR3 length equals 17 residues. The CDR3 here is CASSQENREAGAYGYTF. CDR3 coding DNA: TGCGCCAGCAGCCAAGAAAACAGAGAGGCAGGGGCTTATGGCTACACCTTC.

V and J are TRBV2 and TRBJ1-1, with 10 positions matching TRBD1. CDR1 and CDR2 (germline): SNHLY, FYNNEI. Trimming cost V 5 bases and J 5 bases; bases outside gene matches: 5. The CDR3 totals 14 residues. The CDR3 spells CASSSTGGMTEAFF. The CDR3 DNA reads TGTGCCAGCAGTTCGACAGGGGGCATGACTGAAGCTTTCTTT.

The chain combines TRBV7-9 with TRBJ1-5; TRBD1 agrees at 9 bases. With 2 bases clipped from V and 6 bases from J, the junction kept 8 bases outside the gene matches. The CDR3 is 16 residues long. The V gene's germline CDR1 is SEHNR and CDR2 FQNEAQ (reference sequence). In DNA, the CDR3 is TGTGCCAGCAGCTTATTTACAGGGGGCGGCTTTCAGCCCCAGCATTTT. Translation gives CASSLFTGGGFQPQHF.

This clone has just a few counts. This sequence joins TRBV4-1 and TRBJ2-7, with a weak D call TRBD2 (6 bases). From germline, CDR1 is MGHRA and CDR2 YSYEKL. The CDR3 covers 16 residues. Trimming shortened V by 1 base and J by 4 bases, and 17 bases separated the two germline ends. In DNA form, the CDR3 reads TGCGCCAGCAGCCAAGGACCGGGCCCGGCGGGGTACGAGCAGTACTTC. Its translation is CASSQGPGPAGYEQYF.

The J gene is TRBJ1-6, the V gene TRBV25-1; TRBD1 is a possible D gene (6 bases). CDR3 length: 14 amino acids. Germline CDR1 MGHDK, CDR2 SYGVNS. Trimming removed 8 bases from V and 6 bases from J, with 14 bases in between. Here the CDR3 reads CASSRGGGNSPLHF. The CDR3 bases are TGTGCCAGCTCTCGTGGGGGCGGTAATTCACCCCTCCACTTT.

The chain has TRBV19 and TRBJ2-7; 11 positions match TRBD2. J lost 2 bases, V lost 3 bases, and 3 bases had no gene match. Germline V CDR1 and CDR2: LNHDA, SQIVND (reference sequence). The CDR3 length is 15 residues. The CDR3 loop reads CASSILAGGTYEQYF. The CDR3 DNA reads TGTGCCAGTAGTATCCTAGCGGGGGGAACCTACGAGCAGTACTTC.

V usage is TRBV30 and J usage is TRBJ1-3; 7 bases agree with TRBD1. Germline assignment: CDR1 GTSNPN and CDR2 SVGIG (reference sequence). Trimming took 3 bases from V and 0 from J; bases not matched to a gene: 2. The CDR3 extends over 14 amino acids. In DNA form, the CDR3 reads TGTGCCTGGAGCCCAGGGGGCTCTGGAAACACCATATATTTT. Its protein product is CAWSPGGSGNTIYF.

The V and J genes are TRBV2 and TRBJ1-1, with 8 bases lining up with TRBD1. Germline V CDR1 and CDR2: SNHLY, FYNNEI. Unmatched junction bases numbered 5, after V lost 4 bases and J lost 1 base. The CDR3 is 15 residues long. The DNA of the CDR3 is TGTGCCAGCAGTGTTGGGACAGGAGGGAACACTGAAGCTTTCTTT. Protein: CASSVGTGGNTEAFF.

The CDR3 sequence is CASTSLNGQPQHF. As DNA, the CDR3 is TGTGCCAGCACCTCACTCAACGGGCAGCCCCAGCATTTT. The V and J genes are TRBV2 and TRBJ1-5; D is undetermined. The ends were cut back, 7 bases at V and 7 bases at J, with 14 bases in the middle. Germline V lookup: CDR1 SNHLY, CDR2 FYNNEI. The length of the CDR3 is 13 residues.

V and J are TRBV18 and TRBJ1-6, with D unclear. Germline CDR1 is KGHSH and CDR2 is LQKENI. Trimming took 2 bases from V and 7 from J, leaving 12 bases between them. The CDR3 sequence is 15 residues long. CDR3 bases: TGTGCCAGCTCACCAGTACCACGAGTAAATTCACCCCTCCACTTT. This translates into CASSPVPRVNSPLHF.

This rearrangement joins TRBV5-1 to TRBJ2-1; TRBD2 agrees at 10 bases. CDR3 size: 17 residues. Germline CDR1 and CDR2: SGHRS and YFSETQ. The junction had 13 bases not matched to a gene; V was cut back by 3 bases and J by 7 bases. CDR3 coding DNA: TGCGCCAGCAGCTCGGGTAGCGGGGGGACCTACGGGAATGAGCAGTTCTTC. Translating it yields CASSSGSGGTYGNEQFF. The full variable domain, rest sourced from reference TRBV5-1 and TRBJ2-1, is KAGVTQTPRYLIKTRGQQVTLSCSPISGHRSVSWYQQTPGQGLQFLFEYFSETQRNKGNFPGRFSGRQFSNSRSEMNVSTLELGDSALYLCASSSGSGGTYGNEQFFGPGTRLTVL.

The chain has TRBV13 and TRBJ2-7; TRBD1 matches 10 bases. Germline V CDR1 and CDR2: PRHDT, FYEKMQ (reference sequence). With V trimmed by 5 bases and J by 3 bases, 7 bases remained unmatched. The CDR3 has 15 amino acids. Here the CDR3 reads CASSMTGGEIYEQYF. The CDR3 DNA is TGTGCCAGCAGCATGACAGGGGGCGAAATCTACGAGCAGTACTTC.

The rearrangement links TRBV4-1 to TRBJ1-1; 7 bases map to TRBD1. Trimming removed 1 base from V and 5 bases from J; junction bases left unmatched: 13. Germline assignment: CDR1 MGHRA and CDR2 YSYEKL. There are 17 residues in the CDR3. The CDR3, as DNA: TGCGCCAGCAGCCAAGGGTGGACAGGCCCAAGGGGGACTGAAGCTTTCTTT. It codes for CASSQGWTGPRGTEAFF.

A single count supports this clone. The chain links TRBV4-1 to TRBJ1-1, with 7 bases aligning to TRBD1. The CDR3 totals 15 residues. Looked up from germline, CDR1 is MGHRA and CDR2 is YSYEKL. V was pared by 5 bases and J by 1 base, with 7 bases of the junction left unmatched. CDR3 protein: CASSGQVGGNTEAFF. The CDR3, as DNA: TGCGCCAGCAGCGGACAGGTCGGCGGGAACACTGAAGCTTTCTTT.

The V gene is TRBV9, the J gene TRBJ1-6, with D perhaps TRBD1 (5 bases). CDR1 is SGDLS, CDR2 YYNGEE, per germline. V was clipped by 7 bases and J by 8 bases, with 19 bases between them. This CDR3 contains 15 residues. The CDR3 region is CASHPSGENDSPLHF. The DNA of the CDR3 is TGTGCCAGCCACCCCTCGGGGGAGAATGATTCACCCCTCCACTTT.

Worth noting for this clone: Other nucleotide sequences from this sample produce the same CDR3. The chain recombines TRBV4-1 with TRBJ2-7; TRBD1 matches at 11 bases. Germline V lookup: CDR1 MGHRA, CDR2 YSYEKL. J lost 5 bases, V lost 3 bases, and 0 bases had no gene match. This CDR3 is built from 13 residues. This CDR3 is CASSQGQGDEQYF. The CDR3 nucleotides are TGCGCCAGCAGCCAGGGACAGGGGGACGAGCAGTACTTC.

This clone appeared a single time. The chain uses TRBV9 and TRBJ1-2; maybe TRBD1 (6 bases). CDR1 and CDR2 from the germline V gene are SGDLS and YYNGEE. Between the trimmed V and J ends, which lost 4 bases and 1 base, there was a span of 11 bases. This CDR3 has 14 amino acids. CDR3 in DNA: TGTGCCAGCAGCTTAGGCAGGGGTAACTATGGCTACACCTTC. Amino acid sequence: CASSLGRGNYGYTF. The full variable domain, rest sourced from reference TRBV9 and TRBJ1-2, is DSGVTQTPKHLITATGQRVTLRCSPRSGDLSVYWYQQSLDQGLQFLIQYYNGEERAKGNILERFSAQQFPDLHSELNLSSLELGDSALYFCASSLGRGNYGYTFGSGTRLTVV.